This passage covers 29 T cell receptor beta chains from one sample sequenced in a study of T cell repertoires in cytomegalovirus infection. TCRdb reanalysed the reads using MiXCR and keeps one entry per CDR3 protein. This table has around 78,000 distinct CDR3 sequences, about 24% appearing once. These receptors' antigens are unknown. Sequenced material: CD8+ T cells from cultured PBMCs, taken from culture after CMV antigen stimulation. These receptors were taken from a human donor in good health (CMV status not recorded). Some clones in this sample may be carry-over from other donors' samples.

This clonotype was counted between two and nine times. The genes are TRBV10-3 and TRBJ1-6; D is perhaps TRBD1 (6 bases). Trimming took off 6 bases at V and 9 bases at J, with 15 bases between the two ends. The length of the CDR3 is 14 residues. Looked up from germline, CDR1 is ENHRY and CDR2 is SYGVKD. The CDR3 loop is CAIRSAGVRSPLHF. CDR3 in DNA: TGTGCCATCAGGTCCGCAGGGGTCCGTTCACCCCTCCACTTT.

This clonotype has just a few counts. This CDR3 reads CSARDRSSAGLSTDTQYF. CDR3 nucleotide sequence: TGCAGTGCTAGAGATAGGAGTAGCGCGGGTCTTAGCACAGATACGCAGTATTTT. V gene TRBV20-1 combines with J gene TRBJ2-3; D might be TRBD2 (5 bases). V was clipped by 0 bases and J by 0 bases, with 19 bases between them. Germline CDR1 is DFQATT and CDR2 is SNEGSKA (reference sequence). The CDR3 contains 18 residues.

The V and J genes are TRBV5-1 and TRBJ2-7; 7 bases are a match to TRBD2. After removal of 0 bases from V and 3 bases from J, the junction contained 6 bases not matched to a gene. This CDR3 region has 15 residues. CDR1 is SGHRS, CDR2 YFSETQ, per germline. The CDR3 protein is CASSLASSGNYEQYF. CDR3 nucleotides: TGCGCCAGCAGCTTGGCTTCTAGCGGCAACTACGAGCAGTACTTC. Filled out from reference TRBV5-1 and TRBJ2-7, the complete variable domain reads KAGVTQTPRYLIKTRGQQVTLSCSPISGHRSVSWYQQTPGQGLQFLFEYFSETQRNKGNFPGRFSGRQFSNSRSEMNVSTLELGDSALYLCASSLASSGNYEQYFGPGTRLTVT.

As to this clonotype: One end of the junction does not line up with germline, which may come from a read error. This chain uses TRBV15 with TRBJ2-5; weak D call: TRBD1 (6 bases). This CDR3 comprises 15 residues. Per germline, CDR1 LNHNV and CDR2 YYDKDF (reference sequence). CDR3 sequence (DNA): TGTGTCACCAGCAGAGATCGACAGGTCCAAGAGACCCAGTACTTC. It codes for CVTSRDRQVQETQYF.

This clonotype was observed a few times. V gene TRBV12-3 or TRBV12-4 combines with J gene TRBJ2-1, with TRBD2 matching 12 bases. The V gene end was trimmed by 8 bases and the J gene end by 4 bases; junction bases not matched to a gene: 15. The CDR3 is made up of 18 amino acids. CDR3 DNA: TGTGCCAGCTGTTACCCCACACAGACTAGCGGGAGTTACAATGAGCAGTTCTTC. It translates to CASCYPTQTSGSYNEQFF.

V and J are TRBV4-1 and TRBJ2-7; TRBD2 is a possible D gene (5 bases). The germline gives CDR1 MGHRA, CDR2 YSYEKL. This CDR3 contains 13 residues. Trimming pared 1 base from V and 5 bases from J, leaving 9 bases between. The CDR3 here is CASSQGEQDEQYF. CDR3 sequence (DNA): TGCGCCAGCAGCCAAGGGGAGCAAGACGAGCAGTACTTC.

This chain connects TRBV27 to TRBJ1-2; D may be TRBD1 (5 bases). Per the germline V gene, CDR1 is MNHEY and CDR2 is SMNVEV (reference sequence). This CDR3 has 13 amino acids. Trimming shortened V by 6 bases and J by 2 bases, and 10 bases separated the two germline ends. CDR3 sequence: CASRDTTNYGYTF. The CDR3 DNA is TGTGCCAGCAGGGACACCACGAACTATGGCTACACCTTC.

The chain uses TRBV20-1 and TRBJ2-5; TRBD1 matches at 11 bases. The length of the CDR3 is 13 residues. The ends lost 6 bases at V and 3 bases at J; junction bases unmatched: 3. Per the germline V gene, CDR1 is DFQATT and CDR2 is SNEGSKA (reference sequence). The DNA of the CDR3 is TGCAGTGCGTGGACAGGGGGCGAAGAGACCCAGTACTTC. Amino acids: CSAWTGGEETQYF.

Ten or more counts support this clonotype. The chain has TRBV4-1 and TRBJ2-1; 7 bases line up with TRBD1. The CDR3 contains 17 residues. The J segment lost 0 bases and the V segment lost 0 bases, leaving 5 bases of the junction unmatched. The germline V gene has CDR1 MGHRA and CDR2 YSYEKL. The CDR3 loop is CASSQDGTDYSYNEQFF. The CDR3 DNA follows: TGCGCCAGCAGCCAAGACGGGACAGATTACTCCTACAATGAGCAGTTCTTC.

This clonotype was picked up a small number of times. The chain carries TRBV7-9 and TRBJ1-2; maybe TRBD1 (5 bases). The CDR3 loop spans 13 amino acids. Trimming removed 1 base at V and 4 bases at J, with 7 bases between. From germline, CDR1 is SEHNR and CDR2 FQNEAQ (reference sequence). The DNA of the CDR3 is TGTGCCAGCAGCTTAGGACAGATCTATGGCTACACCTTC. Amino acid sequence: CASSLGQIYGYTF.

This clonotype was observed a few times. Written as DNA, the CDR3 is TGTGCCAGCAGTTACGAACGGGGGAGCTACGAGCAGTACTTC. Residues: CASSYERGSYEQYF. The chain joins TRBV6-6 to TRBJ2-7; maybe TRBD2 (6 bases). This CDR3 has 14 residues. From germline, CDR1 is MNHNY and CDR2 SVGAGI (reference sequence). Trimming shortened V by 2 bases and J by 3 bases, and 11 bases separated the two germline ends.

This clonotype has ten or more counts. V and J are TRBV20-1 and TRBJ2-2; D is uncertain. The CDR3 spans 15 residues. CDR1 and CDR2 (germline): DFQATT, SNEGSKA (reference sequence). V gave up 0 bases and J gave up 3 bases, with 11 bases separating them. CDR3 sequence reads: CSARDGQVDTGELFF. The CDR3 coding sequence is TGCAGTGCTAGAGATGGTCAGGTTGACACCGGGGAGCTGTTTTTT.

This sequence joins TRBV20-1 and TRBJ2-7; D may be TRBD1 (6 bases). The germline gives CDR1 DFQATT, CDR2 SNEGSKA (reference sequence). This CDR3 contains 12 residues. The ends were cut back, 0 bases at V and 6 bases at J, with 9 bases in the middle. CDR3 residues: CSAREGAGEQYF. Written as DNA, the CDR3 is TGCAGTGCTAGAGAGGGGGCGGGCGAGCAGTACTTC.

This clonotype was seen only a few times. V is TRBV29-1 and J is TRBJ2-3; 7 bases line up with TRBD2. The V and J ends lost 4 bases and 0 bases, in that order; junction bases with no gene match: 4. This CDR3 is built from 14 residues. CDR1 is SQVTM, CDR2 ANQGSEA, per germline. The CDR3 nucleotides are TGCAGCGTTGGGGAGGGAAAGAGCACAGATACGCAGTATTTT. As protein: CSVGEGKSTDTQYF.

This rearrangement joins TRBV5-1 to TRBJ2-1, with 14 bases matching TRBD2. This CDR3 spans 18 amino acids. Germline lookup yields CDR1 SGHRS and CDR2 YFSETQ. The J segment lost 2 bases and the V segment lost 4 bases, leaving 8 bases of the junction unmatched. In DNA, the CDR3 is TGCGCCAGCAGCGGGGGACTAGCGGGAGAAGACCCCTACAATGAGCAGTTCTTC. This translates into CASSGGLAGEDPYNEQFF.

This chain uses TRBV20-1 with TRBJ1-1; tentative D call: TRBD1 (6 bases). Trimming left V 1 base short and J 5 bases short, with 11 bases between. The CDR3 spans 13 residues. In germline, CDR1 is DFQATT, CDR2 SNEGSKA (reference sequence). CDR3 in DNA: TGCAGTGCTAGAGGGAGCAGGGGTACTGAAGCTTTCTTT. The encoded protein is CSARGSRGTEAFF.

At least ten counts were recorded for this clonotype. V and J are TRBV7-2 and TRBJ2-3, with a tentative D call TRBD1 (5 bases). Trimming stripped 4 bases from V and 6 bases from J, with 8 bases between. Germline loops: CDR1 SGHTA, CDR2 FQGNSA. This CDR3 is built from 12 residues. This CDR3 reads CASSSPGDTQYF. The CDR3 DNA is TGTGCCAGCAGCTCCCCAGGGGATACGCAGTATTTT.

This clonotype came up a few times. The chain carries TRBV11-2 and TRBJ2-1; no definite D call. Trimming took off 2 bases at V and 9 bases at J, with 8 bases between the two ends. Germline assignment: CDR1 SGHAT and CDR2 FQNNGV. This CDR3 is 12 amino acids long. CDR3 protein: CASSLSISEQFF. CDR3 DNA sequence: TGTGCCAGCAGCTTAAGTATCAGTGAGCAGTTCTTC. Based on the CDR3 plus reference TRBV11-2 and TRBJ2-1, the full variable domain is EAGVAQSPRYKIIEKRQSVAFWCNPISGHATLYWYQQILGQGPKLLIQFQNNGVVDDSQLPKDRFSAERLKGVDSTLKIQPAKLEDSAVYLCASSLSISEQFFGPGTRLTVL.

The gene calls are TRBV7-4 and TRBJ1-4; 9 positions match TRBD1. The CDR3 contains 15 residues. Trimming removed 5 bases from V and 8 bases from J; junction bases left unmatched: 9. The germline V gene encodes CDR1 SGHVT and CDR2 SQSDAQ. The CDR3 sequence: CASSQDRGIGEKLFF. CDR3 sequence (DNA): TGTGCCAGCAGCCAGGACAGGGGAATAGGGGAAAAACTGTTTTTT.

In this sample, this clonotype turned up a few times. The CDR3 sequence is CASSNAGTGSNEAFF. The CDR3 DNA is TGTGCCAGCAGCAACGCCGGGACAGGGTCCAATGAAGCTTTCTTT. The chain is built from TRBV11-3 and TRBJ1-1; 9 bases map to TRBD1. The junction had 11 bases not matched to a gene; V was cut back by 5 bases and J by 7 bases. From germline, CDR1 is SGHNT and CDR2 YENEEA. The CDR3 contains 15 residues.

This clonotype was seen repeatedly, ten times or more. The CDR3 nucleotides read TGTGCCAGCAGCTCCCGGTCGGGGGCGATTGAAAAACTGTTTTTT. Translation gives CASSSRSGAIEKLFF. V is TRBV7-8 and J is TRBJ1-4; TRBD1 might be the D (6 bases). The CDR3 extends over 15 amino acids. Germline loops: CDR1 SGHVS, CDR2 FQNEAQ. The V end lost 4 bases, the J end lost 7 bases, and 16 bases lay between the germline ends. Looking up the rest from reference TRBV7-8 and TRBJ1-4 gives the full variable domain: GAGVSQSPRYKVAKRGQDVALRCDPISGHVSLFWYQQALGQGPEFLTYFQNEAQLDKSGLPSDRFFAERPEGSVSTLKIQRTQQEDSAVYLCASSSRSGAIEKLFFGSGTQLSVL.

This clonotype was detected a few times. This chain joins TRBV6-6 and TRBJ2-7; 10 bases are shared with TRBD1. The CDR3 spans 17 residues. The V and J ends lost 2 bases and 3 bases, in that order; junction bases with no gene match: 10. Germline CDR1 reads MNHNY; CDR2 reads SVGAGI (reference sequence). CDR3 residues: CASSYGGDRGPHYEQYF. The CDR3 bases are TGTGCCAGCAGTTACGGGGGGGACAGGGGACCCCACTACGAGCAGTACTTC.

This clonotype was observed a few times. V is TRBV19 and J is TRBJ2-4; D possibly matches TRBD1 or TRBD2 (7 bases each). CDR1 and CDR2 (germline): LNHDA, SQIVND (reference sequence). This CDR3 is built from 14 residues. Trimming stripped 4 bases from V and 7 bases from J, with 14 bases between. CDR3 residues: CASSRQGGANIQYF. Here the CDR3 DNA reads TGTGCCAGTAGTAGACAGGGAGGGGCGAACATTCAGTACTTC.

The gene calls are TRBV12-3 or TRBV12-4 and TRBJ2-5; 7 nucleotides agree with TRBD2. V dropped 6 bases and J dropped 7; count of bases not matched to a gene: 17. The CDR3 has 16 amino acids. In nucleotides, the CDR3 is TGTGCCAGCAGCTCCATCGCGTGGGAGGGAGACGGGACCCAGTACTTC. It specifies CASSSIAWEGDGTQYF.

This clonotype was seen many times. This chain links TRBV19 with TRBJ1-5, with D hard to call. The CDR3 has 13 amino acids. Germline loops: CDR1 LNHDA, CDR2 SQIVND (reference sequence). Trimming pared 2 bases from V and 5 bases from J, leaving 7 bases between. As DNA, the CDR3 is TGTGCCAGTAGTATAAAGGGCGATCAGCCCCAGCATTTT. Translating gives CASSIKGDQPQHF.

There are many counts of this clonotype. The rearrangement links TRBV19 to TRBJ1-1, with D possibly matching TRBD1 (6 bases). The CDR3 length is 12 residues. V was pared by 8 bases and J by 6 bases, with 13 bases between. The V gene's germline CDR1 is LNHDA and CDR2 SQIVND (reference sequence). CDR3 amino acids: CASARGRAEAFF. CDR3 coding DNA: TGTGCCAGTGCCAGGGGCAGGGCTGAAGCTTTCTTT. The full variable domain, completed using reference TRBV19 and TRBJ1-1, is DGGITQSPKYLFRKEGQNVTLSCEQNLNHDAMYWYRQDPGQGLRLIYYSQIVNDFQKGDIAEGYSVSREKKESFPLTVTSAQKNPTAFYLCASARGRAEAFFGQGTRLTVV.

At least ten counts were recorded for this clonotype. The chain combines TRBV7-6 with TRBJ2-3; D assignment may be TRBD1 or TRBD2 (6 bases each). CDR1 is SGHVS, CDR2 FNYEAQ, per germline. The V end was cut by 0 bases, the J end by 4 bases, with 8 bases between. The CDR3 is 14 residues long. The CDR3 DNA is TGTGCCAGCAGCTTAGCCGGGGGCGCAGATACGCAGTATTTT. This translates into CASSLAGGADTQYF.

This clonotype was seen repeatedly, ten times or more. The chain employs TRBV4-2 and TRBJ2-3; D possibly matches TRBD1 or TRBD2 (5 bases each). The CDR3 has 14 residues. Germline loops: CDR1 LGHNA, CDR2 YNFKEQ. The V and J ends lost 4 bases and 5 bases respectively, with 13 bases between them. The CDR3: CASSPGRDEDTQYF. DNA of the CDR3: TGTGCCAGCAGCCCGGGACGGGACGAAGATACGCAGTATTTT.

Many counts were recorded for this clonotype. This chain links TRBV7-2 with TRBJ2-2; a weak D match, TRBD1 (7 bases). V was pared by 5 bases and J by 5 bases, with 15 bases between. This CDR3 region has 15 residues. From germline, CDR1 is SGHTA and CDR2 FQGNSA. Here the CDR3 DNA reads TGTGCCAGCAGCACGACAGGGAGGCGGACCGGGGAGCTGTTTTTT. This sequence encodes CASSTTGRRTGELFF.